This TCR beta chain is from a study of identical twins. As regards this clonotype: Its antigen remains unidentified.

Template switching supplied a universal primer site; unique molecular identifiers were carried on the cDNA. MiXCR was run by TCRdb on the 5' RACE reads, yielding one entry per CDR3 protein. The top ten hold 0.25% to 0.3% of the sample, which has around 1.7 million distinct CDR3 sequences, more than 30% seen once. Study-wide results and limits: Insertions were reduced in abundant cord blood beta clonotypes but not in memory repertoires.

The CDR3 runs 14 residues. Looked up from germline, CDR1 is DFQATT and CDR2 is SNEGSKA (reference sequence). V lost 2 bases and J lost 10; bases outside the gene matches: 11. The TCR was taken from a newborn girl in good health. This rearrangement joins TRBV20-1 to TRBJ2-1; 7 bases are a match to TRBD1. Sequenced material: cord blood. The CDR3 reads CSARPGGLSYEQFF. The CDR3 nucleotides are TGCAGTGCTAGACCAGGGGGTCTCTCCTACGAGCAGTTCTTC.